This T cell receptor beta chain was identified in a study of T cell changes during pregnancy in multiple sclerosis. Profiled with immunoSEQ multiplex PCR; TCRdb holds only in-frame clones, not every one. The sample lists 55,000 or so clones, around 92% occurring once. V lost 5 bases and J 4 bases, leaving 15 bases between the germline ends. CDR1 and CDR2 (germline): MNHEY, SVGAGI. The CDR3 consists of 15 residues. This sequence originates from a female donor in good health, enrolled as a control in a pregnancy study. Source: CD4+ T cells from peripheral blood mononuclear cells, taken after pregnancy. The chain has TRBV6-5 and TRBJ1-5, with a weak D call TRBD1 (5 bases). The CDR3 DNA follows: TGTGCCAGCAGTAGGGGTGTCCAAGGAAATCAGCCCCAGCATTTT. It yields the protein CASSRGVQGNQPQHF.